These 17 T cell receptor beta chains came from one sample sequenced in a study of T cells in Graves' hyperthyroidism and ophthalmopathy. TCR beta CDR3 region amplification was performed from RNA transcripts. With the HTBI primer set, the TCR CDR3 went through a first round of RT-PCR. MiXCR, applied by TCRdb to the multiplex PCR reads, yields one record per CDR3 protein. The profile covers 450,000 to 500,000 distinct CDR3 sequences, with 20% to 25% appearing a single time and under 55% taken by the ten largest. The source material was blood. The receptors originated from a woman aged 70-85 years with Graves' ophthalmopathy.

The chain carries TRBV15 and TRBJ1-2; tentatively, D is TRBD1 (5 bases). Germline CDR1 and CDR2: LNHNV and YYDKDF (reference sequence). V was clipped by 2 bases and J by 4 bases, with 11 bases between them. There are 14 residues in the CDR3. The CDR3 loop is CATSRQGSPYGYTF. In DNA, the CDR3 is TGTGCCACCAGCAGACAGGGCTCGCCCTATGGCTACACCTTC.

This clonotype was counted at least ten times. The chain has TRBV11-1 and TRBJ1-1, with TRBD1 matching over 7 bases. Germline values: CDR1 SGHAT, CDR2 FQDESV (reference sequence). V shed 4 bases and J 3 bases; nucleotides not matched to a gene: 2. CDR3 length equals 13 residues. CDR3 DNA: TGTGCCAGCAGCTGGGGACAGTACACTGAAGCTTTCTTT. It is translated as CASSWGQYTEAFF.

The chain recombines TRBV19 with TRBJ1-1; D uncertain. The V end was cut by 10 bases, the J end by 1 base, with 7 bases between. The CDR3 runs 11 residues. Germline V gene sequence: CDR1 LNHDA, CDR2 SQIVND (reference sequence). The CDR3 here is CAIHANTEAFF. The CDR3 DNA reads as TGTGCCATACACGCGAACACTGAAGCTTTCTTT.

V gene TRBV11-2 combines with J gene TRBJ1-2; no clear D gene. The germline gives CDR1 SGHAT, CDR2 FQNNGV. CDR3 size: 13 residues. Trimming removed 5 bases at V and 5 bases at J, with 12 bases between. The CDR3 spells CASSHKGTYGYTF. The CDR3 DNA sequence: TGTGCCAGCAGCCATAAGGGCACATATGGCTACACCTTC.

This chain's CDR3 is CASSYPGREYEQYF. CDR3 DNA: TGTGCCAGCAGTTACCCGGGCAGGGAGTACGAGCAGTACTTC. The chain has TRBV6-5 and TRBJ2-7; tentatively, D is TRBD1 or TRBD2 (5 bases each). The germline V and J ends were trimmed by 2 bases and 4 bases, with 12 bases remaining between them. This CDR3 contains 14 residues. Per germline, CDR1 MNHEY and CDR2 SVGAGI.

This clonotype was detected only a few times. The chain couples TRBV20-1 to TRBJ2-7; 8 bases line up with TRBD1. The CDR3 contains 13 residues. Trimming took 3 bases from V and 2 from J; bases not matched to a gene: 3. Germline CDR1 reads DFQATT; CDR2 reads SNEGSKA (reference sequence). The CDR3 spells CSASGTGPYEQYF. For the CDR3, the DNA is TGCAGTGCTAGCGGGACAGGACCCTACGAGCAGTACTTC.

This clonotype was seen a handful of times. The chain has TRBV3-1 and TRBJ1-1; D not resolved. This CDR3 is 14 amino acids long. CDR1 and CDR2 from the germline V gene are LGHDT and YNNKEL (reference sequence). V shed 1 base and J shed 1 base, with 7 bases lying between them. The CDR3: CASSQGTRNTEAFF. CDR3 sequence (DNA): TGTGCCAGCAGCCAAGGTACTAGGAACACTGAAGCTTTCTTT.

V and J are TRBV5-6 and TRBJ2-5; the D gene is possibly TRBD1 (6 bases). V was cut by 0 bases and J by 1 base, with 10 bases left in between. The CDR3 has 15 residues. In germline, CDR1 is SGHDT, CDR2 YYEEEE. For the CDR3, the DNA is TGTGCCAGCAGCTTGGTGCAGGGGTCCCAAGAGACCCAGTACTTC. It translates to CASSLVQGSQETQYF.

This sequence joins TRBV20-1 and TRBJ2-1; D is possibly TRBD1 (6 bases). Germline assignment: CDR1 DFQATT and CDR2 SNEGSKA (reference sequence). V lost 0 bases to trimming and J lost 13 bases, with 13 bases between them. The CDR3 is 12 residues long. CDR3 nucleotide sequence: TGCAGTGCTAGAGAGGACAGTCCCGAACAGTTCTTC. This encodes CSAREDSPEQFF.

This clonotype was seen ten or more times. The chain has TRBV7-9 and TRBJ2-3, with 11 positions matching TRBD2. The CDR3 spans 16 residues. Germline V gives CDR1 SEHNR, CDR2 FQNEAQ (reference sequence). Unmatched junction bases numbered 8, after V lost 4 bases and J lost 5 bases. The CDR3 DNA follows: TGTGCCAGCAGCTCCTTCGGGACTAGCGGTCGAGATACGCAGTATTTT. Its translation is CASSSFGTSGRDTQYF. The full variable domain, completed using reference TRBV7-9 and TRBJ2-3, is DTGVSQNPRHKITKRGQNVTFRCDPISEHNRLYWYRQTLGQGPEFLTYFQNEAQLEKSRLLSDRFSAERPKGSFSTLEIQRTEQGDSAMYLCASSSFGTSGRDTQYFGPGTRLTVL.

This clonotype was seen a handful of times. This chain uses TRBV5-4 with TRBJ2-3; 7 bases are shared with TRBD1. The J segment lost 4 bases and the V segment lost 4 bases, leaving 9 bases of the junction unmatched. The germline V gene has CDR1 SGHNT and CDR2 YYREEE (reference sequence). The CDR3 is made up of 15 amino acids. The chain's CDR3 is CASSSRGQVADTQYF. The DNA for the CDR3 is TGTGCCAGCAGCAGTCGAGGACAGGTAGCAGATACGCAGTATTTT.

This clonotype was counted only a few times. V is TRBV30 and J is TRBJ1-6; 7 positions match TRBD1. Losses at the gene ends were 4 bases for V and 7 bases for J; bases not matched to a gene: 4. There are 13 residues in the CDR3. CDR1 and CDR2 from the germline V gene are GTSNPN and SVGIG (reference sequence). The CDR3, as DNA: TGTGCCTGGACGGGACAGAGAAATTCACCCCTCCACTTT. Amino acids: CAWTGQRNSPLHF. Supplemented by reference TRBV30 and TRBJ1-6, the full variable domain reads SQTIHQWPATLVQPVGSPLSLECTVEGTSNPNLYWYRQAAGRGLQLLFYSVGIGQISSEVPQNLSASRPQDRQFILSSKKLLLSDSGFYLCAWTGQRNSPLHFGNGTRLTVT.

This clonotype was counted a few times. CDR3 bases: TGTGCCAGCAGTCCTCTCCCGAGACTAGCCAAAAACATTCAGTACTTC. Translating it yields CASSPLPRLAKNIQYF. The rearrangement uses TRBV27 and TRBJ2-4; D gene unclear. V was shortened by 5 bases and J by 0 bases, with 14 bases between the two germline ends. This CDR3 is 16 amino acids long. Germline lookup yields CDR1 MNHEY and CDR2 SMNVEV (reference sequence).

In this sample, this clonotype turned up many times. V and J are TRBV28 and TRBJ2-7, with D unclear. The CDR3 contains 11 residues. Germline values: CDR1 MDHEN, CDR2 SYDVKM. V was trimmed by 3 bases and J by 6 bases, leaving 6 bases between them. The CDR3 spells CASSLEREQYF. The CDR3 DNA is TGTGCCAGCAGTTTGGAGCGCGAGCAGTACTTC.

This clonotype has more than one count but fewer than ten. The chain recombines TRBV6-2 or TRBV6-3 with TRBJ1-2, with a possible D match to TRBD1 (6 bases). With 0 bases removed from V and 2 bases from J, the gap between germline ends came to 13 bases. The CDR3 covers 16 residues. Germline CDR1 is MNHEY and CDR2 is SVGEGT. The CDR3 nucleotides are TGTGCCAGCAGTTACTCGAGTCAGGGGATAAACTATGGCTACACCTTC. Encoded protein: CASSYSSQGINYGYTF.

This clonotype was detected a few times. This rearrangement joins TRBV6-2 or TRBV6-3 to TRBJ2-7; 7 positions match TRBD2. Trimming removed 6 bases from V and 6 bases from J; junction bases left unmatched: 14. The CDR3 has 15 amino acids. Germline V lookup: CDR1 MNHEY, CDR2 SVGEGT. CDR3: CASSFAVGLRGEQYF. CDR3 nucleotides: TGTGCCAGCAGCTTCGCGGTGGGACTAAGAGGCGAGCAGTACTTC.

Only a few counts were recorded for this clonotype. The chain has TRBV24-1 and TRBJ2-5; 10 bases are a match to TRBD1. The germline V gene encodes CDR1 KGHDR and CDR2 SFDVKD. The CDR3 consists of 16 residues. J lost 5 bases, V lost 4 bases, and 9 bases had no gene match. In DNA form, the CDR3 reads TGTGCCACCAGTGACCACACCTGGACAGGGGGGGAGACCCAGTACTTC. Protein sequence: CATSDHTWTGGETQYF.